The clone carrying this T cell receptor beta chain was detected many times. What it binds is not known. From germline, CDR1 is SGHKS and CDR2 YYEKEE (reference sequence). The V and J ends lost 5 bases and 0 bases respectively, with 10 bases between them. The CDR3 runs 14 residues. These data come from a study of response to subunit inactivated influenza vaccine. Overall study findings and caveats: Researchers suggested that each seasonal influenza vaccination recruits few new T cells.

MiXCR, run by TCRdb on the RT-PCR reads, gives a single entry per CDR3 protein. The sample holds hundreds of thousands of distinct CDR3 sequences, over 9% seen once. The data also belong to a second study, concerning T cells expressing NK-cell markers. Per that study: 5'RACE template switching with UMIs produced the TCR beta cDNA. Obtained from sorted CD3+CD56+NKG2C+, CD3+CD56+NKG2C- and CD3+CD56-NKG2C+ T cells were the TCR beta repertoires.

The TCR comes from a man in his fifties or sixties who received an inactivated influenza vaccine. This sample comprised PBMCs from blood, obtained on the day of vaccination. V is TRBV5-5 and J is TRBJ2-3; D gene unclear. As DNA, the CDR3 is TGTGCCAGCAGTTTACGGACGAGCACAGATACGCAGTATTTT. Amino acids: CASSLRTSTDTQYF.